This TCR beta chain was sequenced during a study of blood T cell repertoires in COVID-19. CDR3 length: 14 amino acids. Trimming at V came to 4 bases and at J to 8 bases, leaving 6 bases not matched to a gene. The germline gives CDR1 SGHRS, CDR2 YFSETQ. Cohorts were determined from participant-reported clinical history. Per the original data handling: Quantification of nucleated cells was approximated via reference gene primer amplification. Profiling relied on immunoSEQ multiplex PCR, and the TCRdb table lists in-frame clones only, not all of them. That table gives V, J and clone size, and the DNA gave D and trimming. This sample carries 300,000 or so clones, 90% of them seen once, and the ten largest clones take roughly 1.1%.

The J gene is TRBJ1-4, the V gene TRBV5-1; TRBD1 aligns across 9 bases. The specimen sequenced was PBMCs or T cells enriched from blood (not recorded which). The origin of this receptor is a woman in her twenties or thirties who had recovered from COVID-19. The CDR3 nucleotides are TGCGCCAGCAGCCCGGACAGGGGACGGGAAAAACTGTTTTTT. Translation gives CASSPDRGREKLFF.